This note documents a single T cell receptor beta chain sequence. Its target is not known. This sample also contains other DNA sequences that code for the same CDR3. CDR3 length: 13 residues. The V and J ends lost 0 bases and 8 bases respectively, with 8 bases between them. The germline CDR1 and CDR2 sequences are SGHNT and YENEEA. This sample was included in a study of shared clonotypes between healthy human individuals. Study in general: Three plates each covered CD4 naive and memory; CD8 naive two, CD8 memory one.

Study conclusions and caveats: Relative to memory subsets, naive subsets generally showed larger estimated richness.

The repertoire was sequenced with immunoSEQ multiplex PCR; TCRdb's copy has only in-frame clones and lacks some. This sample has 330,000 or so clones, with around 67% found just once. Study donors comprised healthy, HIV-negative adults devoid of recent acute infection or vaccination. It was into CD45RA+ naive and CD45RA-negative memory subsets that the CD4+ cells were split. Sequencing used memory CD4+ T cells sorted from blood. The subset is: CD45RA-negative fraction. This TCR derives from a young man in good health. The chain combines TRBV11-3 with TRBJ2-1; D is possibly TRBD2 (6 bases). CDR3 residues: CASSLEREDEQFF. The CDR3 nucleotides read TGTGCCAGCAGCTTAGAAAGGGAGGATGAGCAGTTCTTC.